A selection of T cell receptor beta chains follows, all from one sample in a study of Tregs in tolerant kidney transplant recipients. Assay used: immunoSEQ multiplex PCR; TCRdb lists only in-frame clones, some missing. The profile shows about 240,000 clones, roughly 80% of them singletons. The sample comprised CD4+ T cells from blood. These receptors all stem from a human donor in good health. Both conserved end residues are part of each CDR3. Each record gives: clone size, J gene, V gene, D gene, CDR3 DNA, CDR3 protein. The D gene is left open where the match is weak. Expanded clones get a size class; other rows say once, few or many, or leave the size out.

NA	TRBJ2-1	TRBV5-4	TRBD2	TGTGCCAGCACCCAATACCTTAGGGAGGGTGACAATGAGCAGTTCTTC	CASTQYLREGDNEQFF
NA	TRBJ2-6	TRBV5-1	NA	TGCGCCAGCAGCTTGGCCCCGGGTAGTGGGGCCAACGTCCTGACTTTC	CASSLAPGSGANVLTF
NA	TRBJ2-7	TRBV18	NA	TGTGCCAGCTCACCTAACGTGGGCTCCACCGTCTACGAGCAGTACTTC	CASSPNVGSTVYEQYF
NA	TRBJ2-7	TRBV29-1	NA	TGCAGCGTTGAAGGGGGGGGCCGGAGCGGACCACACGAGCAGTACTTC	CSVEGGGRSGPHEQYF
once	TRBJ2-5	TRBV6-1	NA	TGTGCCAGCAGTGAGGATACAGGGCCCGGGACCCAGTACTTC	CASSEDTGPGTQYF
NA	TRBJ2-5	TRBV5-1	NA	TGCGCCAGCAGCTTCCCGGGAGAGAAGCGGACCCAGTACTTC	CASSFPGEKRTQYF
NA	TRBJ2-2	TRBV2	NA	TGTGCCAGCAGTTTACCCCTCGGCGGGGCCGGGGAGCTGTTTTTT	CASSLPLGGAGELFF
NA	TRBJ1-2	TRBV7-2	NA	TGTGCCAGCAGCTTAGCGTGGGTGGGGGGCTACACCTTC	CASSLAWVGGYTF
NA	TRBJ1-2	TRBV30	NA	TGTGCCTGGAATCCGGGGCCGGGGGGCTACACCTTC	CAWNPGPGGYTF
NA	TRBJ2-3	TRBV29-1	TRBD1	TGCAGCGTAGGACAGGGGGCAGATACGCAGTATTTT	CSVGQGADTQYF
NA	TRBJ2-1	TRBV5-1	TRBD2	TGCGCCAGCAGCGACCTAGCGGGGGGGCCGCCGAATGAGCAGTTCTTC	CASSDLAGGPPNEQFF
NA	TRBJ2-7	TRBV2	NA	TGTGCCAGCAGACTAGGTGAGGGTAACTCCTACGAGCAGTACTTC	CASRLGEGNSYEQYF
few	TRBJ2-2	TRBV25-1	NA	TGTGCCAGCAGTGAGGGGGTGAACACCGGGGAGCTGTTTTTT	CASSEGVNTGELFF
NA	TRBJ2-5	TRBV7-8	NA	TGTGCCAGCAGCTTCTTTCCCAGTGGGACAAGCCAAGAGACCCAGTACTTC	CASSFFPSGTSQETQYF
NA	TRBJ2-5	TRBV5-1	NA	TGCGCCAGCAGCTTGGGCGTGGAGACCCAGTACTTC	CASSLGVETQYF
NA	TRBJ2-7	TRBV27	NA	TGTGCCAGCAGTTTGACATGGGTCTACGAGCAGTACTTC	CASSLTWVYEQYF
NA	TRBJ1-1	TRBV6-4	NA	TGTGCCAGCAGTGAGCAGGAAAACACTGAAGCTTTCTTT	CASSEQENTEAFF
NA	TRBJ2-1	TRBV6-5	TRBD2	TGTGCCAGCGGGCTCGGACTAGCGAGGAATGAGCAGTTCTTC	CASGLGLARNEQFF